The 21 T cell receptor beta chains below all came from one sample that was sequenced in a study of T cell responses to AZD1222 COVID-19 vaccine (dated by TCRdb to the early 2020s). Interpreted using the paper, the time point label stands for: about 28 days (+/-7) after the second vaccine dose. Library method: the immunoSEQ multiplex PCR assay. TCRdb provides this immuneACCESS table in a form limited to in-frame rearrangements. Some clones are lacking; in checked studies, under half of them reflect an unresolved V gene, and why the rest are absent is not known. Present in this sample are just under 90,000 clones, around 91% of which were seen just once. The ten largest clones capture more than 5% of the sample. The sequencing used peripheral blood, collected 28 days after the second AZD1222 dose. The receptors derive from an adult who received the AZD1222 COVID-19 vaccine.

This clone has more than one count but fewer than ten. The CDR3 loop is CASSLSTSVLGEQFF. For the CDR3, the DNA is TGCGCCAGCAGCCTTTCAACATCCGTTCTTGGTGAGCAGTTCTTC. The chain employs TRBV4-3 and TRBJ2-1; no reliable D call. Trimming cost V 4 bases and J 9 bases, with 19 bases left between them. Germline V gives CDR1 LGHNA, CDR2 YSLEER. This CDR3 comprises 15 residues.

The chain combines TRBV11-2 with TRBJ1-2; TRBD1 aligns across 12 bases. The CDR3 runs 18 residues. V dropped 3 bases and J dropped 7; count of bases not matched to a gene: 15. Per the germline V gene, CDR1 is SGHAT and CDR2 is FQNNGV. The CDR3 spells CASSFTPQWDRGLSGYTF. DNA for the CDR3: TGTGCCAGCAGCTTTACGCCACAATGGGACAGGGGGCTTAGTGGCTACACCTTC.

The CDR3 reads CASSLGGGPSYEQYF. The CDR3 DNA reads as TGTGCCAGCAGTTTGGGCGGGGGCCCCTCCTACGAGCAGTACTTC. The V gene is TRBV27, the J gene TRBJ2-7, with a tentative D call TRBD2 (7 bases). Trimming left V 3 bases short and J 0 bases short, with 12 bases between. The CDR3 length is 15 residues. Germline assignment: CDR1 MNHEY and CDR2 SMNVEV (reference sequence).

This sequence joins TRBV6-5 and TRBJ1-3, with unresolved D. This CDR3 region has 16 residues. Germline values: CDR1 MNHEY, CDR2 SVGAGI. The V end lost 2 bases, the J end lost 0 bases, and 11 bases lay between the germline ends. The CDR3 nucleotides are TGTGCCAGCAGTTACAGGGCCAGTAGCTCTGGAAACACCATATATTTT. It specifies CASSYRASSSGNTIYF.

This chain uses TRBV7-3 with TRBJ2-3, with TRBD2 as a possible D gene (6 bases). This CDR3 has 15 residues. V gave up 1 base and J gave up 2 bases, with 10 bases separating them. Germline lookup yields CDR1 SGHTA and CDR2 FQGTGA. CDR3 sequence (DNA): TGTGCCAGCAGCTTAATGGGACTGTCCACAGATACGCAGTATTTT. It translates to CASSLMGLSTDTQYF.

The gene calls are TRBV27 and TRBJ2-7, with 9 bases fitting TRBD1. The V and J ends lost 5 bases and 4 bases, in that order; junction bases with no gene match: 6. This CDR3 contains 14 residues. Germline V gives CDR1 MNHEY, CDR2 SMNVEV (reference sequence). The chain's CDR3 is CASSVQGAGYEQYF. Here the CDR3 DNA reads TGTGCCAGCAGTGTACAGGGGGCTGGGTACGAGCAGTACTTC.

The chain is built from TRBV18 and TRBJ1-2; no reliable D call. The CDR3 covers 15 residues. Germline-derived CDR1 and CDR2 are KGHSH and LQKENI. Trimming took off 6 bases at V and 0 bases at J, with 14 bases between the two ends. Here the CDR3 reads CASSSAELANYGYTF. CDR3 DNA: TGTGCCAGCTCGTCGGCAGAACTAGCTAACTATGGCTACACCTTC.

The chain links TRBV13 to TRBJ1-2; the match to TRBD1 covers 7 bases. This CDR3 comprises 15 residues. Germline V CDR1 and CDR2: PRHDT, FYEKMQ (reference sequence). V lost 4 bases, J lost 5 bases, and 10 bases stayed unmatched. DNA of the CDR3: TGTGCCAGCAGCTCGGAAAGACAGGGTTTTTATGGCTACACCTTC. Protein sequence: CASSSERQGFYGYTF.

The genes are TRBV2 and TRBJ1-2; D is ambiguous. The CDR3 length is 14 residues. CDR1 is SNHLY, CDR2 FYNNEI, per germline. V lost 1 base, J lost 1 base, and 7 bases lay in between. Here the CDR3 DNA reads TGTGCCAGCAGTGAAGGCCCGGGTAACTATGGCTACACCTTC. Its translation is CASSEGPGNYGYTF.

The chain's CDR3 is CSVEAPKTQYF. The CDR3 region has the DNA TGCAGCGTTGAAGCGCCCAAGACCCAGTACTTC. This chain joins TRBV29-1 and TRBJ2-5; the D is unclear. V was pared by 1 base and J by 6 bases, with 6 bases between. Looked up from germline, CDR1 is SQVTM and CDR2 is ANQGSEA. The CDR3 extends over 11 amino acids.

The rearrangement links TRBV20-1 to TRBJ1-1, with D perhaps matching TRBD1 (5 bases). Germline V gene sequence: CDR1 DFQATT, CDR2 SNEGSKA (reference sequence). The CDR3 is made up of 13 amino acids. Trimming cost V 3 bases and J 5 bases, with 13 bases left between them. The chain's CDR3 is CSASSRTLTEAFF. The CDR3 DNA follows: TGCAGTGCTAGTAGTAGGACATTAACTGAAGCTTTCTTT.

The chain uses TRBV9 and TRBJ2-3; D might be TRBD2 (7 bases). The CDR3 spans 15 residues. V lost 4 bases to trimming and J lost 5 bases, with 17 bases between them. CDR1 is SGDLS and CDR2 is YYNGEE in the germline V gene. CDR3 residues: CASSPVGGGGDTQYF. The CDR3 DNA sequence: TGTGCCAGCAGCCCAGTTGGGGGGGGCGGAGATACGCAGTATTTT.

The V gene is TRBV7-2, the J gene TRBJ2-3, with D possibly matching TRBD2 (6 bases). Trimming took 4 bases from V and 6 from J, leaving 14 bases between them. CDR3 length equals 14 residues. CDR1 is SGHTA and CDR2 is FQGNSA in the germline V gene. This CDR3 is CASSWGGPGDTQYF. In nucleotides, the CDR3 is TGTGCCAGCAGCTGGGGAGGCCCGGGGGATACGCAGTATTTT.

This clone was recorded a few times. The J gene is TRBJ1-3, the V gene TRBV7-8; 11 positions match TRBD1. CDR1 SGHVS and CDR2 FQNEAQ come from the germline V gene. The CDR3 has 15 amino acids. Losses at the gene ends were 7 bases for V and 2 bases for J; bases not matched to a gene: 4. The CDR3 region has the DNA TGTGCCAGCACCTTGGACAGGGGGCCTGGAAACACCATATATTTT. It is translated as CASTLDRGPGNTIYF.

The chain joins TRBV2 to TRBJ2-7; 9 nucleotides line up with TRBD1. Losses at the gene ends were 5 bases for V and 3 bases for J; bases not matched to a gene: 5. Germline CDR1 reads SNHLY; CDR2 reads FYNNEI. This CDR3 is built from 14 residues. CDR3 amino acids: CASSLRTGVYEQYF. DNA of the CDR3: TGTGCCAGCAGTCTCAGGACAGGGGTCTACGAGCAGTACTTC.

This clone was seen once. The chain joins TRBV28 to TRBJ1-2; 7 nucleotides agree with TRBD1. V lost 2 bases, J lost 0 bases, and 3 bases stayed unmatched. The germline CDR1 and CDR2 sequences are MDHEN and SYDVKM. This CDR3 region has 15 residues. The CDR3: CASSLTGTANYGYTF. The CDR3 bases are TGTGCCAGCAGTTTAACCGGGACAGCTAACTATGGCTACACCTTC.

The genes are TRBV6-5 and TRBJ1-2; weak D call: TRBD1 (6 bases). The CDR3 consists of 14 residues. Germline CDR1 and CDR2: MNHEY and SVGAGI. Trimming left V 2 bases short and J 0 bases short, with 7 bases between. CDR3 nucleotide sequence: TGTGCCAGCAGTTACCGGGACACTAACTATGGCTACACCTTC. As protein: CASSYRDTNYGYTF.

This chain links TRBV5-5 with TRBJ2-1; D call uncertain. The germline V gene has CDR1 SGHKS and CDR2 YYEKEE (reference sequence). The CDR3 loop spans 14 amino acids. Trimming took 0 bases from V and 8 from J, leaving 12 bases between them. This CDR3 is CASSLGLDFDEQFF. The CDR3 bases are TGTGCCAGCAGCTTGGGACTGGATTTTGATGAGCAGTTCTTC.

The V call is TRBV15, the J call TRBJ1-6; D is perhaps TRBD1 (6 bases). V shed 0 bases and J shed 7 bases, with 10 bases lying between them. CDR1 is LNHNV, CDR2 YYDKDF, per germline (reference sequence). This CDR3 spans 15 amino acids. Here the CDR3 DNA reads TGTGCCACCAGCAGAGATCAGGGGTGGAATTCACCCCTCCACTTT. This sequence encodes CATSRDQGWNSPLHF.

The chain couples TRBV7-9 to TRBJ1-1; unclear D gene. Per germline, CDR1 SEHNR and CDR2 FQNEAQ (reference sequence). V was clipped by 4 bases and J by 5 bases, with 8 bases between them. This CDR3 has 12 amino acids. The CDR3: CASSSLGTEAFF. In DNA, the CDR3 is TGTGCCAGCAGCTCACTAGGGACTGAAGCTTTCTTT.

J is TRBJ1-6 and V is TRBV21-1; the table's TRBD1 call for D was not verified on the DNA. TRBV21-1 is annotated as a pseudogene. The CDR3 spans 16 residues. The CDR3 loop is CASSKAGRDRSSPLHF. The DNA of the CDR3 is TGTGCCAGCAGCAAAGCCGGGCGGGACAGGTCTTCACCCCTCCACTTT.